These 29 T cell receptor beta chains share one sample of origin, sequenced in a study of regulatory T cells in long-lasting Graves disease. Time point in this sample: persistent/refractory GD, antithyroid drugs over 5 years with positive TRAb. PBMC-derived RNA was used for the TCR library. In building TCR beta libraries, iRepertoire HTBI primers were used together with Arm-PCR of CDR3 regions. TCRdb redid the calling of the multiplex PCR reads with MiXCR, one entry per CDR3 protein. Of 700,000 or so distinct CDR3 sequences listed, approximately 31% were seen once; the top ten hold 42%. The starting material was peripheral blood mononuclear cells (PBMCs), obtained when the disease was refractory, from a patient treated with antithyroid drugs. The receptors derive from a female donor with Graves disease.

This clonotype was seen repeatedly, ten times or more. The V call is TRBV11-2, the J call TRBJ1-1; 7 positions match TRBD1. The germline CDR1 and CDR2 sequences are SGHAT and FQNNGV. The CDR3 runs to 15 residues. Trimming at V came to 5 bases and at J to 4 bases, leaving 10 bases not matched to a gene. The CDR3 region has the DNA TGTGCCAGCAGCCAGGGGGGGGCGCGGGGCACTGAAGCTTTCTTT. Protein sequence: CASSQGGARGTEAFF.

This clonotype showed up just a few times. V gene TRBV29-1 combines with J gene TRBJ1-1, with no clear D. The CDR3 sequence is 14 residues long. Germline V gene data show CDR1 as SQVTM and CDR2 as ANQGSEA. V was cut by 5 bases and J by 1 base, with 14 bases left in between. As DNA, the CDR3 is TGCAGCGTTAAACCTTTTATGTCGAACACTGAAGCTTTCTTT. It specifies CSVKPFMSNTEAFF.

The chain joins TRBV12-3 or TRBV12-4 to TRBJ1-1, with D possibly being TRBD1 (5 bases). Trimming took 3 bases from V and 1 from J, leaving 12 bases between them. The CDR3 runs 15 residues. CDR3 protein: CASSFLFGGNTEAFF. DNA of the CDR3: TGTGCCAGCAGTTTTCTATTTGGGGGGAACACTGAAGCTTTCTTT.

This chain uses TRBV28 with TRBJ2-1, with 9 bases identical to TRBD2. CDR1 MDHEN and CDR2 SYDVKM come from the germline V gene. Trimming at V came to 3 bases and at J to 4 bases, leaving 7 bases not matched to a gene. This CDR3 has 16 amino acids. The CDR3: CASSFTREGRYNEQFF. The CDR3 bases are TGTGCCAGCAGTTTCACGCGGGAGGGCCGGTACAATGAGCAGTTCTTC.

The gene calls are TRBV12-3 or TRBV12-4 and TRBJ2-7; maybe TRBD2 (5 bases). V was shortened by 1 base and J by 0 bases, with 13 bases between the two germline ends. The CDR3 is 16 residues long. CDR3 loop: CASSLGDYRSSYEQYF. DNA for the CDR3: TGTGCCAGCAGTTTAGGAGACTACCGGAGCTCCTACGAGCAGTACTTC.

The chain recombines TRBV29-1 with TRBJ1-1, with D possibly matching TRBD1 (6 bases). The length of the CDR3 is 16 residues. Trimming took off 7 bases at V and 6 bases at J, with 27 bases between the two ends. The germline V gene encodes CDR1 SQVTM and CDR2 ANQGSEA. DNA for the CDR3: TGCAGCGCCCTTACGCCGGGACACCCTAGGGGGTCTGAAGCTTTCTTT. Translated: CSALTPGHPRGSEAFF.

The CDR3 here is CAWSVTMNTEAFF. In nucleotides, the CDR3 is TGTGCCTGGAGTGTCACTATGAACACTGAAGCTTTCTTT. The chain employs TRBV30 and TRBJ1-1; D unresolved. The CDR3 spans 13 residues. Germline V gene sequence: CDR1 GTSNPN, CDR2 SVGIG (reference sequence). Trimming cost V 0 bases and J 0 bases, with 5 bases left between them.

V usage is TRBV3-1 and J usage is TRBJ2-7, with 12 bases fitting TRBD2. In germline, CDR1 is LGHDT, CDR2 YNNKEL (reference sequence). After removal of 0 bases from V and 0 bases from J, the junction contained 6 bases not matched to a gene. The CDR3 has 18 amino acids. Here the CDR3 reads CASSQELAGGLFSYEQYF. For the CDR3, the DNA is TGTGCCAGCAGCCAAGAACTAGCGGGAGGCTTGTTCTCCTACGAGCAGTACTTC.

The J gene is TRBJ1-2, the V gene TRBV29-1; TRBD1 matches at 9 bases. Germline CDR1 reads SQVTM; CDR2 reads ANQGSEA. The CDR3 has 15 amino acids. V lost 0 bases and J lost 4; bases outside the gene matches: 6. CDR3 loop: CSVEDRDRVGYGYTF. Here the CDR3 DNA reads TGCAGCGTTGAAGACCGGGACAGGGTGGGCTATGGCTACACCTTC.

The chain employs TRBV6-2 or TRBV6-3 and TRBJ2-3; D is uncertain. Looked up from germline, CDR1 is MNHEY and CDR2 is SVGEGT. The V gene lost 5 bases and the J gene lost 2 bases, with 17 bases spanning the gap. The CDR3 consists of 16 residues. The CDR3 reads CASSETMWGPTDTQYF. The CDR3 DNA follows: TGTGCCAGCAGTGAAACGATGTGGGGTCCCACAGATACGCAGTATTTT.

This clonotype was seen only a few times. The chain employs TRBV12-3 or TRBV12-4 and TRBJ2-2; 12 nucleotides match TRBD2. The CDR3 is made up of 15 amino acids. The J segment lost 13 bases and the V segment lost 8 bases, leaving 14 bases of the junction unmatched. CDR3 region: CASLRAGLAGSTLFF. CDR3 bases: TGTGCCAGCCTCCGCGCCGGACTAGCGGGATCCACGCTGTTTTTT.

V usage is TRBV5-4 and J usage is TRBJ1-4, with D possibly matching TRBD1 (6 bases). Germline CDR1 is SGHNT and CDR2 is YYREEE (reference sequence). CDR3 length: 15 residues. V was clipped by 4 bases and J by 7 bases, with 17 bases between them. CDR3 residues: CASSPRDRMGEKLFF. The CDR3 DNA is TGTGCCAGCAGCCCCCGCGACAGGATGGGTGAAAAACTGTTTTTT.

The gene calls are TRBV30 and TRBJ2-3; 9 bases are a match to TRBD2. Germline lookup yields CDR1 GTSNPN and CDR2 SVGIG (reference sequence). The junction had 3 bases not matched to a gene; V was cut back by 0 bases and J by 5 bases. CDR3 length equals 14 residues. The CDR3 protein is CAWSVLAGVDTQYF. The CDR3, as DNA: TGTGCCTGGAGTGTATTAGCGGGAGTAGATACGCAGTATTTT.

About this clonotype itself: Just one base apart from a much larger clone, this may be a read error. As the CDR3 is not closed by the conserved phenylalanine or tryptophan, this likely results from a read error. The rearrangement uses TRBV12-3 or TRBV12-4 and TRBJ1-3; possibly TRBD1 for D (5 bases). CDR3 length: 12 residues. V gave up 8 bases and J gave up 3 bases, with 8 bases separating them. The CDR3 region is CASRGLGNTIYS. The CDR3 DNA reads as TGTGCCAGCCGGGGACTTGGAAACACCATATATTCT.

In its sample, this clonotype was seen many times. V gene TRBV20-1 combines with J gene TRBJ1-2, with TRBD1 as a possible D gene (6 bases). The CDR3 runs to 14 residues. Trimming pared 3 bases from V and 4 bases from J, leaving 15 bases between. Germline assignment: CDR1 DFQATT and CDR2 SNEGSKA (reference sequence). The CDR3 protein is CSAREPGAPYGYTF. The CDR3 bases are TGCAGTGCTAGGGAGCCAGGGGCTCCCTATGGCTACACCTTC.

The rearrangement uses TRBV7-9 and TRBJ1-1; unclear D gene. Germline V gene lookup returns CDR1 SEHNR and CDR2 FQNEAQ (reference sequence). The length of the CDR3 is 17 residues. The ends were cut back, 7 bases at V and 0 bases at J, with 21 bases in the middle. The CDR3 DNA sequence: TGTGCCAGCATCGCCCCCCAACGTCCTGTTGTGAACACTGAAGCTTTCTTT. It is translated as CASIAPQRPVVNTEAFF.

The chain uses TRBV2 and TRBJ1-1; tentatively, D is TRBD1 (6 bases). V was shortened by 6 bases and J by 3 bases, with 20 bases between the two germline ends. CDR1 and CDR2 (germline): SNHLY, FYNNEI. The CDR3 has 16 residues. The CDR3 DNA is TGTGCCAGCAGCGACCTAGGGGGGGGGCCGGACACTGAAGCTTTCTTT. Residues: CASSDLGGGPDTEAFF.

In this sample, this clonotype turned up a few times. The chain combines TRBV6-1 with TRBJ1-3; D may be TRBD1 (6 bases). CDR3 size: 14 residues. Trimming shortened V by 6 bases and J by 2 bases, and 11 bases separated the two germline ends. Germline CDR1 reads MNHNS; CDR2 reads SASEGT. The CDR3 sequence is CASSHTGTGNTIYF. The CDR3, as DNA: TGTGCCAGCAGCCATACAGGGACTGGAAACACCATATATTTT.

This clonotype has more than one count but fewer than ten. V is TRBV7-9 and J is TRBJ1-1; D is uncertain. The V and J ends lost 4 bases and 2 bases respectively, with 8 bases between them. CDR3 size: 13 residues. The germline V gene has CDR1 SEHNR and CDR2 FQNEAQ (reference sequence). The CDR3 DNA follows: TGTGCCAGCAGCTCGGGAATTAACACTGAAGCTTTCTTT. Protein sequence: CASSSGINTEAFF.

With respect to this clonotype: This may arise from a read error, as a much more abundant clone is one base away. This chain joins TRBV24-1 and TRBJ1-2, with D possibly being TRBD1 (5 bases). The germline V gene has CDR1 KGHDR and CDR2 SFDVKD. The CDR3 is 15 amino acids. For the CDR3, the DNA is TGTGCCACCAGTGATCCCATCCGGGACCTCTATAGCTACACCTTC. Amino acid sequence: CATSDPIRDLYSYTF.

This clonotype was found a few times. This chain connects TRBV19 to TRBJ1-5; TRBD1 might be the D (6 bases). Germline loops: CDR1 LNHDA, CDR2 SQIVND (reference sequence). This CDR3 has 14 amino acids. V was shortened by 8 bases and J by 0 bases, with 11 bases between the two germline ends. The CDR3 DNA is TGTGCCAGTCAGGGGACACTTAGCAATCAGCCCCAGCATTTT. This codes for CASQGTLSNQPQHF.

V and J are TRBV5-6 and TRBJ2-7, with TRBD2 matching 8 bases. Trimming removed 1 base from V and 3 bases from J; junction bases left unmatched: 9. Germline assignment: CDR1 SGHDT and CDR2 YYEEEE. The CDR3 length is 16 residues. The CDR3 nucleotides are TGTGCCAGCAGCTTGCTCGCGAGCGGGAGAGTCTACGAGCAGTACTTC. Residues: CASSLLASGRVYEQYF.

The table lists this clonotype with a few counts. V gene TRBV6-5 combines with J gene TRBJ1-6; D remains ambiguous. Germline CDR1 is MNHEY and CDR2 is SVGAGI. V was trimmed by 0 bases and J by 1 base, leaving 13 bases between them. The CDR3 length is 18 residues. The CDR3 loop reads CASSYSNPGGSYNSPLHF. The CDR3 nucleotides read TGTGCCAGCAGTTACTCGAACCCAGGAGGGTCCTATAATTCACCCCTCCACTTT.

The rearrangement links TRBV5-1 to TRBJ1-1, with D perhaps matching TRBD1 (6 bases). V was trimmed by 0 bases and J by 0 bases, leaving 12 bases between them. Germline V gene lookup returns CDR1 SGHRS and CDR2 YFSETQ. There are 16 residues in the CDR3. The CDR3, as DNA: TGCGCCAGCAGCTTGGGGACAGCCCTTCTGAACACTGAAGCTTTCTTT. Translating it yields CASSLGTALLNTEAFF.

This clonotype was picked up a small number of times. The gene calls are TRBV7-9 and TRBJ1-5; 11 bases are shared with TRBD1. The germline gives CDR1 SEHNR, CDR2 FQNEAQ (reference sequence). This CDR3 is 17 amino acids long. Trimming took 1 base from V and 6 from J; bases not matched to a gene: 8. CDR3 amino acids: CASSLGTGGEFSQPQHF. CDR3 coding DNA: TGTGCCAGCAGCTTAGGGACAGGGGGCGAATTTAGTCAGCCCCAGCATTTT.

The chain couples TRBV4-1 to TRBJ1-4; a weak D match, TRBD1 (5 bases). Germline CDR1 is MGHRA and CDR2 is YSYEKL. Trimming removed 0 bases from V and 8 bases from J, with 13 bases in between. CDR3 size: 15 residues. CDR3 sequence (DNA): TGCGCCAGCAGCCAAGATCCTGGGGCCGGAGAAAAACTGTTTTTT. Its translation is CASSQDPGAGEKLFF.

This clonotype was detected only once. With a much larger clone just one base away, this may be a read error. The rearrangement joins TRBV12-3 or TRBV12-4 to TRBJ2-5; 14 nucleotides match TRBD2. The CDR3 is 13 amino acids. The junction had 0 bases not matched to a gene; V was cut back by 8 bases and J by 4 bases. The CDR3 nucleotides are TGTGCCAGCGGGACTAGCGGGAGAGAGACCCAGTACTTC. Its protein product is CASGTSGRETQYF.

The chain links TRBV28 to TRBJ1-5; D is ambiguous. CDR3 length: 13 residues. Germline CDR1 reads MDHEN; CDR2 reads SYDVKM. V was clipped by 7 bases and J by 9 bases, with 16 bases between them. The DNA of the CDR3 is TGTGCCAGCAACCCAGCCTACATGAGGCCCCAGCATTTT. It translates to CASNPAYMRPQHF.

This clonotype was found many times. The rearrangement uses TRBV2 and TRBJ1-5, with 8 bases lining up with TRBD1. The J segment lost 4 bases and the V segment lost 7 bases, leaving 9 bases of the junction unmatched. CDR1 is SNHLY, CDR2 FYNNEI, per germline. This CDR3 contains 15 residues. This CDR3 is CASKEVQGGNQPQHF. The CDR3 DNA reads TGTGCCAGCAAGGAGGTACAGGGGGGAAATCAGCCCCAGCATTTT.